The clone carrying this T cell receptor beta chain was recorded a few times. Antigen specificity is unknown. This sample was included in a study of response to subunit inactivated influenza vaccine. Overall study findings and caveats: New T cells are recruited in small numbers by each seasonal influenza vaccination, according to the authors' suggestion.

Germline values: CDR1 MNHEY, CDR2 SVGEGT. Trimming removed 8 bases at V and 0 bases at J, with 13 bases between. The CDR3 has 14 residues. TCRdb recomputed calls from the RT-PCR reads with MiXCR, one row per CDR3 protein. The sample includes 530,000 or so distinct CDR3 sequences, roughly 23% of them seen just once. The sample was CD4+ T cells sorted from PBMCs, taken more than 4 days after vaccination. This receptor was taken from a man aged 45-60 years who received an inactivated influenza vaccine. The chain recombines TRBV6-2 or TRBV6-3 with TRBJ1-1; D gene unclear. Here the CDR3 reads CASHDLFMNTEAFF. The CDR3 DNA follows: TGTGCCAGCCATGATTTGTTCATGAACACTGAAGCTTTCTTT.